Below are 20 T cell receptor beta chains sequenced from a single sample in a study of T cells in Graves' hyperthyroidism and ophthalmopathy. RNA transcripts yielded amplified TCR beta CDR3 regions. TCR CDR3 regions were first amplified by RT-PCR with HTBI primers. TCRdb redid the calling of the multiplex PCR reads with MiXCR, one entry per CDR3 protein. This table has roughly 500,000 distinct CDR3 sequences, just over 45% appearing once. The source material was peripheral blood or thyroid tissue (not recorded which). The receptors come from an adult woman with Graves' disease, either hyperthyroidism or ophthalmopathy (not recorded which).

The V call is TRBV15, the J call TRBJ2-7; 8 nucleotides match TRBD1. CDR1 is LNHNV, CDR2 YYDKDF, per germline (reference sequence). Germline trimming cut 2 bases from V and 7 bases from J; bases unmatched to any gene: 10. There are 15 residues in the CDR3. CDR3 bases: TGTGCCACCAGCAGACTCCAGGGGGCTGCCCGAGAGCAGTACTTC. It translates to CATSRLQGAAREQYF.

This clonotype was detected ten times or more. The chain employs TRBV6-5 and TRBJ1-5, with 9 positions matching TRBD1. This CDR3 spans 14 amino acids. J gave up 3 bases and V 5 bases, and 2 bases lay outside the gene matches. Germline values: CDR1 MNHEY, CDR2 SVGAGI. This CDR3 reads CASSDRGFNQPQHF. CDR3 bases: TGTGCCAGCAGTGACAGGGGGTTCAATCAGCCCCAGCATTTT.

There are a few counts of this clonotype. The chain joins TRBV20-1 to TRBJ1-1; D uncertain. Germline V CDR1 and CDR2: DFQATT, SNEGSKA (reference sequence). V was cut by 1 base and J by 0 bases, with 9 bases left in between. The CDR3 consists of 14 residues. The CDR3 loop reads CSARGEAVNTEAFF. CDR3 bases: TGCAGTGCTAGAGGGGAGGCGGTGAACACTGAAGCTTTCTTT.

The sample holds a few counts of this clonotype. The chain links TRBV29-1 to TRBJ1-1; tentatively, D is TRBD1 (5 bases). This CDR3 comprises 11 residues. Germline CDR1 is SQVTM and CDR2 is ANQGSEA. CDR3 bases: TGCAGTTACGGGACGAACACTGAAGCTTTCTTT. Protein: CSYGTNTEAFF.

Only one count was recorded for this clonotype. Its ends do not fully match the called genes, so a read error is possible. The chain employs TRBV5-1 and TRBJ2-5; TRBD2 matches at 11 bases. Germline V gene data show CDR1 as SGHRS and CDR2 as YFSETQ. The CDR3 runs 14 residues. CDR3 sequence (DNA): TGCGCCAGCAGCTTGGAGGCTAGCGGGAGGTTGATGAACTTC. Protein product: CASSLEASGRLMNF.

For this clonotype: An end of the junction does not agree with germline; a read error may underlie this. The chain carries TRBV7-2 and TRBJ1-1; no clear D gene. Germline V CDR1 and CDR2: SGHTA, FQGNSA. The CDR3 spans 14 residues. Here the CDR3 DNA reads TGTGCCAGCAGTTCAGGTCCGACCCCCACTGAGGCTTTCTTT. This codes for CASSSGPTPTEAFF.

This rearrangement joins TRBV7-2 to TRBJ2-7; 10 nucleotides match TRBD2. The ends lost 4 bases at V and 0 bases at J; junction bases unmatched: 3. Germline V gene lookup returns CDR1 SGHTA and CDR2 FQGNSA. The CDR3 is 15 residues long. In DNA form, the CDR3 reads TGTGCCAGCAGCTACCGACTAGCGGGCTCCTACGAGCAGTACTTC. Translated: CASSYRLAGSYEQYF.

This clonotype was picked up a small number of times. The CDR3 nucleotides read TGCAGTGCCAAAACAACCACGCGCCATACGCAGTATTTT. Protein sequence: CSAKTTTRHTQYF. The chain joins TRBV20-1 to TRBJ2-3; D not resolved. The germline gives CDR1 DFQATT, CDR2 SNEGSKA (reference sequence). With 6 bases removed from V and 7 bases from J, the gap between germline ends came to 17 bases. The CDR3 extends over 13 amino acids.

This clonotype was counted at least ten times. This rearrangement joins TRBV5-1 to TRBJ2-7; D is unclear. The CDR3 is made up of 14 amino acids. Trimming stripped 2 bases from V and 2 bases from J, with 11 bases between. Germline V gene sequence: CDR1 SGHRS, CDR2 YFSETQ. For the CDR3, the DNA is TGCGCCAGCAGCTTTAGCCCTGAAACCTACGAGCAGTACTTC. Translation: CASSFSPETYEQYF.

The sample holds one count of this clonotype. The genes are TRBV20-1 and TRBJ1-3; a weak D match, TRBD1 (5 bases). This CDR3 comprises 13 residues. The germline V gene encodes CDR1 DFQATT and CDR2 SNEGSKA (reference sequence). V dropped 3 bases and J dropped 8 bases, with 14 bases sitting between them. CDR3 coding DNA: TGCAGTGCTAGGAGCGGGGGGTTCTACACCATATATTTT. This codes for CSARSGGFYTIYF.

This clonotype was recorded at least ten times. DNA for the CDR3: TGTGCCAGCAGCCGACAGGTTAACTATGGCTACACCTTC. Amino acid sequence: CASSRQVNYGYTF. The V gene is TRBV3-1, the J gene TRBJ1-2, with D perhaps TRBD1 (6 bases). V was cut by 4 bases and J by 1 base, with 7 bases left in between. The CDR3 is 13 amino acids. CDR1 LGHDT and CDR2 YNNKEL come from the germline V gene (reference sequence).

The CDR3 sequence is CAGARELGYNEQFF. As DNA, the CDR3 is TGTGCCGGAGCCAGGGAGCTCGGGTACAATGAGCAGTTCTTC. The J gene is TRBJ2-1, the V gene TRBV2; D may match TRBD1 or TRBD2 (5 bases each). The CDR3 runs 14 residues. Germline V gives CDR1 SNHLY, CDR2 FYNNEI. Trimming cost V 11 bases and J 4 bases, with 18 bases left between them.

This clonotype was detected once. The chain recombines TRBV4-2 with TRBJ2-7; 15 bases map to TRBD2. Germline trimming cut 3 bases from V and 4 bases from J; bases unmatched to any gene: 16. The germline V gene encodes CDR1 LGHNA and CDR2 YNFKEQ. The CDR3 runs 20 residues. CDR3 DNA sequence: TGTGCCAGCAGCCAGGTCACGGGACTAGCGGGAGGCCGAACCCTTTACGAGCAGTACTTC. Residues: CASSQVTGLAGGRTLYEQYF.

Many counts were recorded for this clonotype. The rearrangement uses TRBV7-9 and TRBJ1-2, with D possibly TRBD1 on 6 matching bases. The germline gives CDR1 SEHNR, CDR2 FQNEAQ (reference sequence). Trimming cost V 1 base and J 3 bases, with 12 bases left between them. CDR3 size: 15 residues. The CDR3: CASSLGGGAHYGYTF. Here the CDR3 DNA reads TGTGCCAGCAGCTTAGGTGGGGGGGCCCACTATGGCTACACCTTC. The full variable domain, its missing parts supplied by reference TRBV7-9 and TRBJ1-2, is DTGVSQNPRHKITKRGQNVTFRCDPISEHNRLYWYRQTLGQGPEFLTYFQNEAQLEKSRLLSDRFSAERPKGSFSTLEIQRTEQGDSAMYLCASSLGGGAHYGYTFGSGTRLTVV.

Only a few counts were recorded for this clonotype. A clone one base away is much larger, so this may be a read error. The gene calls are TRBV7-2 and TRBJ1-5; weak D call: TRBD1 (5 bases). The CDR3 spans 17 residues. CDR1 is SGHTA, CDR2 FQGNSA, per germline. V lost 4 bases to trimming and J lost 6 bases, with 22 bases between them. CDR3: CASSWAPAGDGVQPQHF. CDR3 bases: TGTGCCAGCAGCTGGGCCCCGGCGGGGGATGGGGTTCAGCCCCAGCATTTT.

The rearrangement links TRBV15 to TRBJ2-6; unclear D gene. This CDR3 has 16 amino acids. The germline V and J ends were trimmed by 0 bases and 0 bases, with 6 bases remaining between them. The germline V gene has CDR1 LNHNV and CDR2 YYDKDF (reference sequence). This CDR3 reads CATSREGISGANVLTF. CDR3 in DNA: TGTGCCACCAGCAGAGAGGGGATCTCTGGGGCCAACGTCCTGACTTTC. Looking up the rest from reference TRBV15 and TRBJ2-6 gives the full variable domain: DAMVIQNPRYQVTQFGKPVTLSCSQTLNHNVMYWYQQKSSQAPKLLFHYYDKDFNNEADTPDNFQSRRPNTSFCFLDIRSPGLGDTAMYLCATSREGISGANVLTFGAGSRLTVL.

The chain is built from TRBV5-1 and TRBJ2-3; possible D gene TRBD1, 6 bases. Trimming stripped 0 bases from V and 4 bases from J, with 6 bases between. This CDR3 spans 13 amino acids. Germline V gene lookup returns CDR1 SGHRS and CDR2 YFSETQ. The CDR3 here is CASSLEGADTQYF. CDR3 bases: TGCGCCAGCAGCTTGGAGGGGGCAGATACGCAGTATTTT.

The chain combines TRBV20-1 with TRBJ2-7, with D possibly being TRBD2 (6 bases). Trimming took 7 bases from V and 4 from J, leaving 11 bases between them. CDR1 is DFQATT, CDR2 SNEGSKA, per germline (reference sequence). This CDR3 is built from 11 residues. The CDR3 coding sequence is TGCAGTGGGGGGGACTCGTACGAGCAGTACTTC. Translation: CSGGDSYEQYF.

This clonotype was recorded at least ten times. J is TRBJ2-7 and V is TRBV6-6, with 10 positions matching TRBD1. From germline, CDR1 is MNHNY and CDR2 SVGAGI (reference sequence). The CDR3 sequence is 14 residues long. V gave up 4 bases and J gave up 5 bases; unmatched junction bases: 5. CDR3: CASSLSDRGNEQYF. Written as DNA, the CDR3 is TGTGCCAGCAGTTTATCGGACAGGGGGAACGAGCAGTACTTC.

V and J are TRBV29-1 and TRBJ2-3; D is unresolved. Germline CDR1 and CDR2: SQVTM and ANQGSEA. The V and J ends lost 4 bases and 8 bases respectively, with 19 bases between them. This CDR3 is 14 amino acids long. CDR3 DNA sequence: TGCAGCGTTGGTAGGTTGCAGACGACAAGTACGCAGTATTTT. This gives the protein CSVGRLQTTSTQYF.